The clone carrying this T cell receptor (beta chain) was counted ten times or more. The antigen is undetermined. Samples came from axillary lymph nodes draining the breast cancer. This entry comes from a study of breast tumors, draining lymph nodes, adjacent tissues. Study-level points and caveats: The lymph node origin of tumor T cells was framed as consistent with a hypothesis, not demonstrated. Tumor TCR diversity was below lymph nodes but above nontumor tissue.

V lost 4 bases to trimming and J lost 5 bases; unmatched junction nucleotides: 4. Germline V lookup: CDR1 KGHDR, CDR2 SFDVKD. The length of the CDR3 is 15 residues. TCRdb reprocessed the multiplex PCR reads via MiXCR and lists one record per CDR3 protein. The profile shows about 89,000 distinct CDR3 sequences, around 30% of them singletons. Sequenced material: axillary lymph node tissue. V and J are TRBV24-1 and TRBJ2-5; 12 bases fit TRBD2. This TCR derives from a female donor with breast cancer. Some clones in this sample may be carry-over from other donors' samples. In nucleotides, the CDR3 is TGTGCCACCAGTGAGAAACTAGCGGGAGGCGAGACCCAGTACTTC. This codes for CATSEKLAGGETQYF.